This T cell receptor beta chain originates from a study of T cell responses to AZD1222 COVID-19 vaccine. Study outcomes and limitations: Epitopes outside B.1.351 and B.1.1.7 mutated regions reportedly drew nearly half of spike TCRs. Donor demographics were predominantly white British with a female majority; clonal diversity may be underestimated.

On this clone itself: What it binds is not known.

Here immunoSEQ multiplex PCR was the method, and the copy in TCRdb shows in-frame clones only, minus some. The sample lists 120,000 to 150,000 clones; about 91% were seen once. There are 12 residues in the CDR3. Between the trimmed V and J ends, which lost 7 bases and 5 bases, there was a span of 9 bases. The V gene's germline CDR1 is MDHEN and CDR2 SYDVKM. V gene TRBV28 combines with J gene TRBJ1-5; D is unresolved. The material was peripheral blood, obtained on day 0 of AZD1222 vaccination. The source of this sequence is an adult in good health. The CDR3 here is CASTPDHQPQHF. The CDR3 region has the DNA TGTGCCAGCACCCCCGACCATCAGCCCCAGCATTTT.